Each of the 27 T cell receptor beta chains below was sequenced from the same sample in a study of blood T cells in healthy people across ages. A second roughly 6 to 11 cycle PCR used barcoded and J-beta primers. One entry per CDR3 protein results from TCRdb running MiXCR on the 5' RACE reads. This table holds approximately 1.5 million distinct CDR3 sequences, about 35% found once. The sequenced material came from blood. The receptor set was obtained from a woman aged 30 to 39 in good health.

The chain links TRBV29-1 to TRBJ1-2; no firm D call. V lost 4 bases and J lost 6, with 15 bases in between. Germline-derived CDR1 and CDR2 are SQVTM and ANQGSEA. The CDR3 has 13 amino acids. CDR3 protein: CSVVGALRDGYTF. The CDR3 DNA is TGCAGCGTTGTCGGAGCCCTTCGTGATGGCTACACCTTC.

In this sample, this clonotype turned up many times. The gene calls are TRBV6-6 and TRBJ2-2, with 11 bases that match TRBD1. The V segment lost 5 bases and the J segment 5 bases; nucleotides outside the gene matches: 4. Germline V lookup: CDR1 MNHNY, CDR2 SVGAGI (reference sequence). This CDR3 region has 15 residues. CDR3 nucleotides: TGTGCCAGCAGTGGCCGGGACAGGGGGACCGGGGAGCTGTTTTTT. Residues: CASSGRDRGTGELFF.

The chain is built from TRBV6-2 or TRBV6-3 and TRBJ2-5; 13 bases align to TRBD2. The DNA end favors TRBJ2-7, so the J call may be wrong. The germline gives CDR1 MNHEY, CDR2 SVGEGT. CDR3 length: 16 amino acids. CDR3 bases: TGTGCCAGCAGTGGAAGACTAGCGGGAGGTCGGGACGAGCAGTACTTC. This encodes CASSGRLAGGRDEQYF.

V and J are TRBV10-3 and TRBJ1-5; no reliable D call. V was shortened by 4 bases and J by 3 bases, with 19 bases between the two germline ends. The CDR3 length is 17 residues. Germline-derived CDR1 and CDR2 are ENHRY and SYGVKD. CDR3 in amino acids: CAISAKLGGSTNQPQHF. As DNA, the CDR3 is TGTGCCATCAGTGCCAAACTCGGAGGCAGCACCAATCAGCCCCAGCATTTT.

This clonotype showed up just a few times. The chain has TRBV20-1 and TRBJ2-7, with a possible D match to TRBD2 (5 bases). CDR1 DFQATT and CDR2 SNEGSKA come from the germline V gene (reference sequence). The CDR3 length is 13 residues. The V gene lost 3 bases and the J gene lost 0 bases, with 9 bases spanning the gap. The CDR3 sequence is CSASGESSYEQYF. CDR3 in DNA: TGCAGTGCTAGCGGGGAAAGCTCCTACGAGCAGTACTTC.

The rearrangement uses TRBV7-9 and TRBJ2-2; 10 bases are shared with TRBD2. From germline, CDR1 is SEHNR and CDR2 FQNEAQ (reference sequence). CDR3 length: 16 amino acids. Losses at the gene ends were 5 bases for V and 5 bases for J; bases not matched to a gene: 8. CDR3 sequence (DNA): TGTGCCAGCAGCGACCTAGCGGGAGAAGGTACCGGGGAGCTGTTTTTT. This gives the protein CASSDLAGEGTGELFF.

The chain uses TRBV6-1 and TRBJ2-1; 9 bases agree with TRBD1. This CDR3 region has 14 residues. CDR1 and CDR2 (germline): MNHNS, SASEGT. The junction had 7 bases not matched to a gene; V was cut back by 6 bases and J by 7 bases. The CDR3 sequence: CASRSAGTGNEQFF. In DNA form, the CDR3 reads TGTGCCAGCAGGAGTGCCGGGACAGGGAATGAGCAGTTCTTC.

This clonotype appeared a few times. The V call is TRBV29-1, the J call TRBJ2-7; D possibly uses TRBD1 or TRBD2 (5 bases each). V was shortened by 3 bases and J by 4 bases, with 16 bases between the two germline ends. Germline CDR1 SQVTM, CDR2 ANQGSEA. The CDR3 totals 14 residues. CDR3 sequence reads: CSVETPGTNYEQYF. The DNA of the CDR3 is TGCAGCGTTGAGACCCCCGGGACGAATTACGAGCAGTACTTC.

The CDR3 DNA reads as TGTGCCAGCAGTGAGGAGAATTCACCCCTCCACTTT. Its protein is CASSEENSPLHF. The V call is TRBV2, the J call TRBJ1-6; D is unclear. This CDR3 region has 12 residues. V lost 3 bases and J lost 7, with 4 bases in between. CDR1 and CDR2 from the germline V gene are SNHLY and FYNNEI.

The sample holds a few counts of this clonotype. The V gene is TRBV20-1, the J gene TRBJ2-7, with D maybe TRBD2 (5 bases). The CDR3 covers 13 residues. V lost 5 bases and J lost 2, with 13 bases in between. CDR1 and CDR2 from the germline V gene are DFQATT and SNEGSKA (reference sequence). The CDR3, as DNA: TGCAGTGCTTCCGGACTGGCCACCTACGAGCAGTACTTC. Translated, it gives CSASGLATYEQYF.

V gene TRBV12-3 or TRBV12-4 combines with J gene TRBJ2-3; D not resolved. V dropped 4 bases and J dropped 6 bases, with 17 bases sitting between them. CDR3 length: 15 residues. The DNA for the CDR3 is TGTGCCAGCAGTTCCCAAAGGCAACGGATCGATACGCAGTATTTT. Translation gives CASSSQRQRIDTQYF.

This clonotype has only a few counts. This chain connects TRBV10-3 to TRBJ2-1; 11 positions match TRBD2. In germline, CDR1 is ENHRY, CDR2 SYGVKD. The CDR3 has 17 residues. The trim removed 2 bases at V and 0 bases at J, leaving 3 bases unmatched. The CDR3 nucleotides are TGTGCCATCAGTGAGCGGACTAGCGGGCGCTCCTACAATGAGCAGTTCTTC. It yields the protein CAISERTSGRSYNEQFF.

This clonotype appeared a few times. The chain is built from TRBV5-1 and TRBJ2-5; D not certain. The CDR3 loop spans 15 amino acids. Between the trimmed V and J ends, which lost 2 bases and 9 bases, there was a span of 20 bases. Germline-derived CDR1 and CDR2 are SGHRS and YFSETQ. CDR3 nucleotide sequence: TGCGCCAGCAGCTTAGACGGATCTTCATTTGGGGCCCAGTACTTC. This codes for CASSLDGSSFGAQYF.

This clonotype was observed a handful of times. The V call is TRBV9, the J call TRBJ2-1; 7 bases agree with TRBD2. The CDR3 has 16 amino acids. CDR1 is SGDLS and CDR2 is YYNGEE in the germline V gene. The trim removed 3 bases at V and 2 bases at J, leaving 8 bases unmatched. The CDR3 here is CASSGSSGPTYNEQFF. The CDR3 coding sequence is TGTGCCAGCAGCGGCTCTAGCGGCCCTACCTACAATGAGCAGTTCTTC.

This clonotype was found a few times. The rearrangement links TRBV5-1 to TRBJ2-1; TRBD2 might be the D (6 bases). Trimming shortened V by 4 bases and J by 2 bases, and 13 bases separated the two germline ends. This CDR3 has 15 residues. Germline V gene sequence: CDR1 SGHRS, CDR2 YFSETQ. The DNA of the CDR3 is TGCGCCAGCAGCGAGTCAATAGCGGCCTACAATGAGCAGTTCTTC. Amino acids: CASSESIAAYNEQFF.

The chain combines TRBV7-8 with TRBJ2-1; perhaps TRBD2 as D (6 bases). The CDR3 length is 15 residues. The germline V gene encodes CDR1 SGHVS and CDR2 FQNEAQ. V gave up 1 base and J gave up 5 bases, with 12 bases separating them. The CDR3 DNA reads TGTGCCAGCAGCTTAGAGGGACTCCCGAACAATGAGCAGTTCTTC. Protein: CASSLEGLPNNEQFF.

This clonotype was recorded a few times. The rearrangement links TRBV5-1 to TRBJ1-1; D unclear. Germline V CDR1 and CDR2: SGHRS, YFSETQ. The CDR3 is 15 residues long. Trimming removed 4 bases at V and 3 bases at J, with 16 bases between. The CDR3 region is CASSPRRSDDTEAFF. The CDR3 bases are TGCGCCAGCAGCCCACGAAGGTCGGATGACACTGAAGCTTTCTTT.

This chain connects TRBV9 to TRBJ1-1; 12 bases fit TRBD1. Germline CDR1 reads SGDLS; CDR2 reads YYNGEE. CDR3 length: 16 amino acids. Losses at the gene ends were 4 bases for V and 4 bases for J; bases not matched to a gene: 8. As DNA, the CDR3 is TGTGCCAGCAGCCTCTCCGGGACAGGGGGCATCACTGAAGCTTTCTTT. Amino acids: CASSLSGTGGITEAFF.

This clonotype was seen once. The J gene is TRBJ2-5, the V gene TRBV2, with D perhaps matching TRBD1 (5 bases). Germline V gene data show CDR1 as SNHLY and CDR2 as FYNNEI. CDR3 length: 13 amino acids. V gave up 4 bases and J gave up 5 bases, with 11 bases separating them. CDR3 in amino acids: CASSGVAGETQYF. The CDR3 region has the DNA TGTGCCAGCAGTGGGGTCGCAGGGGAGACCCAGTACTTC.

This clonotype was seen a handful of times. The V gene is TRBV9, the J gene TRBJ2-7; the D gene is possibly TRBD1 (6 bases). V was trimmed by 2 bases and J by 6 bases, leaving 21 bases between them. This CDR3 region has 16 residues. CDR1 and CDR2 (germline): SGDLS, YYNGEE. CDR3 DNA sequence: TGTGCCAGCAGCGTCTCAGCAGGGGTTAGTAGTGGCGAGCAGTACTTC. It translates to CASSVSAGVSSGEQYF.

In this sample, this clonotype turned up a few times. The chain links TRBV10-3 to TRBJ2-1; TRBD2 agrees at 8 bases. V was clipped by 6 bases and J by 5 bases; unmatched bases: 12. The CDR3 has 16 amino acids. Per the germline V gene, CDR1 is ENHRY and CDR2 is SYGVKD. This CDR3 is CAIRPEKRELNNEQFF. The CDR3, as DNA: TGTGCCATCAGGCCCGAAAAGCGGGAGCTCAACAATGAGCAGTTCTTC.

This clonotype was counted between two and nine times. This chain uses TRBV2 with TRBJ2-7; 13 bases are a match to TRBD2. V was pared by 6 bases and J by 0 bases, with 2 bases of the junction left unmatched. Germline V gene lookup returns CDR1 SNHLY and CDR2 FYNNEI. The CDR3 sequence is 15 residues long. The CDR3: CASRRTSGGSYEQYF. DNA for the CDR3: TGTGCCAGCAGGCGGACTAGCGGGGGCTCCTACGAGCAGTACTTC.

This clonotype was counted a few times. The gene calls are TRBV20-1 and TRBJ2-5; D not resolved. Germline V gives CDR1 DFQATT, CDR2 SNEGSKA (reference sequence). This CDR3 is built from 12 residues. The V end was cut by 2 bases, the J end by 2 bases, with 6 bases between. DNA of the CDR3: TGCAGTGCTAGAAACCTTCAAGAGACCCAGTACTTC. Amino acids: CSARNLQETQYF.

A word on this clonotype: The germline gene is not matched at one end of the junction; a read error may be the cause. J is TRBJ2-7 and V is TRBV28; D is possibly TRBD2 (5 bases). The germline V gene encodes CDR1 MDHEN and CDR2 SYDVKM. The CDR3 is 15 residues long. The CDR3 reads CACSLWVGSSYEQYF. The CDR3 DNA reads as TGTGCCTGCAGTTTATGGGTGGGGAGCTCCTACGAGCAGTACTTC.

This chain uses TRBV3-1 with TRBJ2-7, with 11 nucleotides matching TRBD2. The J call may be mistaken, given a closer DNA end match to TRBJ2-5. The CDR3 is 16 residues long. CDR1 is LGHDT, CDR2 YNNKEL, per germline (reference sequence). CDR3 sequence: CASSQALAGGGETQYF. The CDR3, as DNA: TGTGCCAGCAGCCAAGCGCTAGCGGGGGGCGGAGAGACCCAGTACTTC.

This clonotype was counted a few times. V gene TRBV15 combines with J gene TRBJ2-5, with 10 bases lining up with TRBD2. This CDR3 is 16 amino acids long. Germline V lookup: CDR1 LNHNV, CDR2 YYDKDF (reference sequence). V was clipped by 0 bases and J by 4 bases; unmatched bases: 5. CDR3 protein: CATSRDASGGSETQYF. DNA of the CDR3: TGTGCCACCAGCAGAGACGCTAGCGGGGGATCAGAGACCCAGTACTTC.

This clonotype was seen a few times. The chain joins TRBV20-1 to TRBJ1-6; 7 bases match TRBD1. V trimming: 4 bases; J trimming: 1 base; junction bases outside the gene matches: 10. CDR3 length: 17 amino acids. Germline loops: CDR1 DFQATT, CDR2 SNEGSKA (reference sequence). Here the CDR3 reads CSAIGGQAQSYNSPLHF. The CDR3 DNA is TGCAGTGCTATTGGTGGACAGGCTCAGTCCTATAATTCACCCCTCCACTTT.